This T cell receptor beta chain was retrieved from a study of T-cell reconstitution after alpha-beta-depleted transplantation in children. Notes on the study in general: Approximately two months post-transplant, alpha-beta T cells reportedly originated from several hundred expanded graft clones.

V lost 6 bases and J lost 5, with 17 bases in between. Looked up from germline, CDR1 is SQVTM and CDR2 is ANQGSEA. The CDR3 is 14 residues long. The TCRbeta library incorporated unique molecular identifiers. A single record per CDR3 protein comes from TCRdb applying MiXCR to the PCR reads. The sample consists of about 640,000 distinct CDR3 sequences, 10% to 15% of them appearing once. The table lists this clonotype with many counts. Its target is not known. The clonotype was recovered from a male patient younger than 18 who had a stem cell transplant for acute myeloid leukemia, so the T cells may come from the graft donor. This specimen consisted of PBMCs, mostly from graft donor cells, obtained 360 days after TCRalphabeta/CD19-depleted stem cell transplant. The chain employs TRBV29-1 and TRBJ2-1; D is ambiguous. In nucleotides, the CDR3 is TGCAGCGTGATGCCTTTGTCTGCTAACAATGAGCAGTTCTTC. Its protein product is CSVMPLSANNEQFF.